A selection of T cell receptor beta chains follows, all from one sample in a study of T cell repertoires in cytomegalovirus infection. From the reads, TCRdb called clonotypes with MiXCR, one entry per CDR3 protein. The sample records approximately 170,000 distinct CDR3 sequences, approximately 17% being singletons. What was sequenced was CD8+ T cells from PBMCs. Receptors originate from a human donor in good health (CMV status not recorded). Some clones in this sample may be carry-over from other donors' samples. Each CDR3 is given with its conserved first and last residue. A D gene is named only where the DNA matches it firmly. Not every row has a clone size; where given, it reads once, few, many or a size class.

>TRBD2|-|TRBJ2-1|TRBV20-1
TGCAGTGCTGCCGGGACTAGCGGGAGGAAGTTCTTC
CSAAGTSGRKFF
>-|few|TRBJ1-2|TRBV28
TGTGCCAGCAGTTTGGCAGGTCCCTCGAATTATGGCTACACCTTC
CASSLAGPSNYGYTF
>TRBD1|-|TRBJ1-1|TRBV7-9
TGTGCCAGCAGCGCCCGGGACAGGGGGAAAACTTTCTTT
CASSARDRGKTFF
>-|few|TRBJ1-1|TRBV6-6
TGTGCCAGCAAGCGGGGGGAGGCCACTGAAGCTTTCTTT
CASKRGEATEAFF
>-|many|TRBJ1-3|TRBV4-2
TGTGCCAGCAGCCAAGATTCCGGGGAGGCGAACACCATATATTTT
CASSQDSGEANTIYF
>TRBD1|few|TRBJ1-1|TRBV7-9
TGTGCCAGCAGCCCCCCCGGACAGGGTGGAAGGGCTTTCTTT
CASSPPGQGGRAFF
>TRBD2|few|TRBJ2-1|TRBV7-6
TGTGCCAGCAGCTTAAGTGGCGGGAGGGCCAATGAGCAGTTCTTC
CASSLSGGRANEQFF
>-|few|TRBJ1-4|TRBV7-9
TGTGCCAGCACCCGAGTCGGAGAAAAACTGTTTTTT
CASTRVGEKLFF
>-|many|TRBJ2-7|TRBV7-2
TGTGCCAGCAGCTTAGTGGGACAAACCTACGAGCAGTACTTC
CASSLVGQTYEQYF
>-|few|TRBJ2-7|TRBV6-2/TRBV6-3
TGTGCCAGCAGCTACCCTGTTCGACTCCGAAACTACGAGCAGTACTTC
CASSYPVRLRNYEQYF
>-|-|TRBJ2-1|TRBV19
TGTGCCAGTAGTATAGGATTATACAATGAGCAGTTCTTC
CASSIGLYNEQFF
>TRBD2|-|TRBJ2-1|TRBV6-5
TGTGCCAGCAGTTACGCAGCGGGAAGCAATGAGCAGTTCTTC
CASSYAAGSNEQFF
>-|many|TRBJ2-7|TRBV6-2/TRBV6-3
TGTGCCAGCAGCTCCCGACAGGATTTCGGCTACGAGCAGTACTTC
CASSSRQDFGYEQYF
>-|-|TRBJ2-1|TRBV24-1
TGTGCCACCAGTGATTTAGGAGGAGCCTCCTACAATGAGCAGTTCTTC
CATSDLGGASYNEQFF
>-|-|TRBJ1-4|TRBV4-3
TGCGCCAGCAGCCGAGAAGGGTTTAATGAAAAACTGTTTTTT
CASSREGFNEKLFF
>TRBD1|-|TRBJ2-6|TRBV12-3/TRBV12-4
TGTGCCAGCAGTTCAGGGGGTGGTGGGGCCAACGTCCTGACTTTC
CASSSGGGGANVLTF
>-|few|TRBJ1-5|TRBV28
TGTGCCAGCAGTTTGATAGGGCAGTATAGCAATCAGCCCCAGCATTTT
CASSLIGQYSNQPQHF
>TRBD1|few|TRBJ1-1|TRBV7-9
TGTGCCAGCAGCCCGCGGGACAGGGGGCCAAAAACTGAAGCTTTCTTT
CASSPRDRGPKTEAFF
>-|-|TRBJ1-2|TRBV15
TGTGCCACCAGCCCTCGGGCGGGTCGGGACTTTGGCTACACCTTC
CATSPRAGRDFGYTF
>-|-|TRBJ1-2|TRBV15
TGTGCCACCAGCCCGACCACAGGAACCAACTATGGCTACACCTTC
CATSPTTGTNYGYTF
>-|-|TRBJ2-1|TRBV10-3
TGTGCCATCAGTGCCCCCCGGACAGCGACAAGATCGATTCCCTACAATGAGCAGTTCTTC
CAISAPRTATRSIPYNEQFF